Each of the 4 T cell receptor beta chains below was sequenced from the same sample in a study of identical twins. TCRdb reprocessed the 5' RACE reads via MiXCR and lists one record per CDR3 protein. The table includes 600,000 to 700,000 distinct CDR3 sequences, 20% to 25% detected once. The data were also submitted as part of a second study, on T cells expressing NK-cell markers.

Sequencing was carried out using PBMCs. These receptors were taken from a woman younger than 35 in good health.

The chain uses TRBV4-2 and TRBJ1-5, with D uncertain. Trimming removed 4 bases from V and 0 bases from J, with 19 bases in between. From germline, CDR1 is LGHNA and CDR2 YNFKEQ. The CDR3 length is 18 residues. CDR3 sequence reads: CASSLTDPGKLSNQPQHF. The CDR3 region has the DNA TGTGCCAGCAGCCTAACGGACCCAGGAAAACTTAGCAATCAGCCCCAGCATTTT.

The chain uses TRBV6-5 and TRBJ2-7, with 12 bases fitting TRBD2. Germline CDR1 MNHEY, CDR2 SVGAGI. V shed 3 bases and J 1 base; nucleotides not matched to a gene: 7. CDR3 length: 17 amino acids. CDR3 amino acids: CASSYLAGGTKSYEQYF. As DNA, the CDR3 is TGTGCCAGCAGTTATCTAGCGGGGGGGACAAAATCCTACGAGCAGTACTTC.

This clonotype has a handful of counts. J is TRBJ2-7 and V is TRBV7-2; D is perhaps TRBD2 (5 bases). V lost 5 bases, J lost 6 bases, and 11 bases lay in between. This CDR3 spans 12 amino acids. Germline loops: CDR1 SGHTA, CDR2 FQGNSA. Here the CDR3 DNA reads TGTGCCAGCAGCCGAAACGAGGGCGAGCAGTACTTC. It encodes CASSRNEGEQYF.

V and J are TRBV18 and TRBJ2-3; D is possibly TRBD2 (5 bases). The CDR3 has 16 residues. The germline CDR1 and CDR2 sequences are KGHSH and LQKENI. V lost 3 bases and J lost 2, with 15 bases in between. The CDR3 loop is CASSPVFSGVTDTQYF. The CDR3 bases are TGTGCCAGCTCACCCGTTTTTTCCGGGGTCACAGATACGCAGTATTTT.